Below are 19 T cell receptor beta chains sequenced from a single sample in a study of T cell changes during pregnancy in multiple sclerosis. Clones were read by immunoSEQ multiplex PCR, and TCRdb kept only the in-frame ones, dropping some. The sample contains roughly 5,200 clones, more than 65% of which appear only once. The source material was CD8+ T cells from peripheral blood mononuclear cells, sampled in the second trimester of pregnancy. The receptors shown here come from a female donor in good health, enrolled as a control in a pregnancy study.

J is TRBJ1-1 and V is TRBV18; D remains ambiguous. V lost 2 bases, J lost 5 bases, and 18 bases lay in between. The germline gives CDR1 KGHSH, CDR2 LQKENI. This CDR3 has 16 residues. CDR3 residues: CASSPGFGETRTEAFF. The CDR3 DNA sequence: TGTGCCAGCTCACCAGGATTCGGGGAAACAAGGACTGAAGCTTTCTTT.

V usage is TRBV4-1 and J usage is TRBJ2-1; TRBD2 matches at 15 bases. Looked up from germline, CDR1 is MGHRA and CDR2 is YSYEKL. With 4 bases clipped from V and 14 bases from J, the junction kept 15 bases outside the gene matches. This CDR3 has 17 residues. The CDR3 protein is CASSRGLAGGLTPQEFF. For the CDR3, the DNA is TGCGCCAGCAGCCGAGGACTAGCGGGGGGGTTGACTCCACAGGAGTTCTTC.

The V gene is TRBV5-1, the J gene TRBJ1-6; a weak D match, TRBD1 (5 bases). Trimming took off 2 bases at V and 9 bases at J, with 21 bases between the two ends. The CDR3 totals 17 residues. From germline, CDR1 is SGHRS and CDR2 YFSETQ. CDR3 in DNA: TGCGCCAGCAGCTTAACGGGACTCCAGATGGAGGTTTCACCCCTCCACTTT. Residues: CASSLTGLQMEVSPLHF.

As for this clone: The sample has other DNA sequences that encode this CDR3 too. This chain joins TRBV6-4 and TRBJ2-2, with TRBD2 identical over 7 bases. The germline V gene encodes CDR1 MRHNA and CDR2 SNTAGT. Trimming at V came to 6 bases and at J to 5 bases, leaving 6 bases not matched to a gene. CDR3 length: 14 residues. DNA for the CDR3: TGTGCCAGCAGCTCTAGCGGAGAGACCGGGGAGCTGTTTTTT. It specifies CASSSSGETGELFF.

This clone was recorded a few times. This chain uses TRBV4-2 with TRBJ2-5; 8 nucleotides agree with TRBD2. The CDR3 length is 17 residues. V was pared by 1 base and J by 4 bases, with 11 bases of the junction left unmatched. Germline V gives CDR1 LGHNA, CDR2 YNFKEQ. The CDR3 DNA is TGTGCCAGCAGCCAAGTCGGGGCTAGCGGGCGAGTAGAGACCCAGTACTTC. Protein: CASSQVGASGRVETQYF.

This clone occurred once. The chain combines TRBV11-2 with TRBJ2-6, with D maybe TRBD2 (6 bases). Trimming took off 5 bases at V and 0 bases at J, with 11 bases between the two ends. The CDR3 length is 16 residues. From germline, CDR1 is SGHAT and CDR2 FQNNGV. The CDR3 region has the DNA TGTGCCAGCAGCCCATCGGGAGCCTCTGGGGCCAACGTCCTGACTTTC. Protein sequence: CASSPSGASGANVLTF.

The chain recombines TRBV30 with TRBJ2-7; D is possibly TRBD1 (6 bases). The germline V gene has CDR1 GTSNPN and CDR2 SVGIG (reference sequence). Trimming pared 2 bases from V and 5 bases from J, leaving 13 bases between. The CDR3 has 13 residues. The CDR3 loop is CAWSTGTSDEQYF. In nucleotides, the CDR3 is TGTGCCTGGAGTACCGGGACATCAGACGAGCAGTACTTC. Full variable domain (remainder filled in from reference TRBV30 and TRBJ2-7): SQTIHQWPATLVQPVGSPLSLECTVEGTSNPNLYWYRQAAGRGLQLLFYSVGIGQISSEVPQNLSASRPQDRQFILSSKKLLLSDSGFYLCAWSTGTSDEQYFGPGTRLTVT.

This clone was detected only a few times. The rearrangement joins TRBV6-4 to TRBJ2-3; perhaps TRBD2 as D (6 bases). V dropped 2 bases and J dropped 0 bases, with 6 bases sitting between them. CDR3 length: 14 amino acids. From germline, CDR1 is MRHNA and CDR2 SNTAGT. Here the CDR3 reads CASSDGTSTDTQYF. DNA for the CDR3: TGTGCCAGCAGTGACGGGACTAGCACAGATACGCAGTATTTT.

The chain carries TRBV6-4 and TRBJ2-1; 8 bases fit TRBD1. This CDR3 region has 14 residues. J was trimmed by 5 bases and V by 5 bases; bases with no gene match: 5. CDR1 is MRHNA, CDR2 SNTAGT, per germline. The CDR3, as DNA: TGTGCCAGCAGTCCGGGACAGGAACACAATGAGCAGTTCTTC. It specifies CASSPGQEHNEQFF.

The chain uses TRBV5-5 and TRBJ2-5; 8 bases agree with TRBD2. The DNA end lines up better with TRBJ2-7; the J call may be wrong. The CDR3 has 14 residues. Per the germline V gene, CDR1 is SGHKS and CDR2 is YYEKEE (reference sequence). The chain's CDR3 is CASSTSGDPYEQYF. The CDR3, as DNA: TGTGCCAGCAGCACTAGCGGCGATCCCTACGAGCAGTACTTC.

The V gene is TRBV2, the J gene TRBJ2-6; 9 nucleotides line up with TRBD1. The V gene end was trimmed by 11 bases and the J gene end by 3 bases; junction bases not matched to a gene: 5. The length of the CDR3 is 14 residues. Looked up from germline, CDR1 is SNHLY and CDR2 is FYNNEI. The CDR3 nucleotides read TGTGCCGTACAGGGGGCGTATGGGGCCAACGTCCTGACTTTC. This gives the protein CAVQGAYGANVLTF. The variable domain in full, with the rest retrieved from reference TRBV2 and TRBJ2-6, is EPEVTQTPSHQVTQMGQEVILRCVPISNHLYFYWYRQILGQKVEFLVSFYNNEISEKSEIFDDQFSVERPDGSNFTLKIRSTKLEDSAMYFCAVQGAYGANVLTFGAGSRLTVL.

The chain is built from TRBV30 and TRBJ2-1, with D tentatively TRBD2 (5 bases). The CDR3 contains 14 residues. CDR1 GTSNPN and CDR2 SVGIG come from the germline V gene (reference sequence). Trimming shortened V by 4 bases and J by 6 bases, and 16 bases separated the two germline ends. The CDR3 DNA follows: TGTGCCTGGACCCTGCGGACTTTAATCAATGAGCAGTTCTTC. Encoded protein: CAWTLRTLINEQFF.

J is TRBJ2-1 and V is TRBV7-6; 8 bases map to TRBD2. Looked up from germline, CDR1 is SGHVS and CDR2 is FNYEAQ. There are 17 residues in the CDR3. V gave up 7 bases and J gave up 3 bases; unmatched junction bases: 14. CDR3 sequence reads: CASMEREFSQNYNEQFF. In DNA form, the CDR3 reads TGTGCCAGCATGGAGCGGGAGTTTTCCCAGAACTACAATGAGCAGTTCTTC.

The chain combines TRBV21-1 with TRBJ1-6. TRBV21-1 is listed as a pseudogene. This CDR3 has 17 amino acids. The CDR3 spells CASSKGGGGQSNSPLHF. DNA for the CDR3: TGTGCCAGCAGCAAAGGAGGCGGGGGCCAAAGTAATTCACCCCTCCACTTT.

This rearrangement joins TRBV5-1 to TRBJ1-2, with 10 nucleotides matching TRBD1. The germline gives CDR1 SGHRS, CDR2 YFSETQ. The CDR3 consists of 14 residues. The V gene end was trimmed by 4 bases and the J gene end by 8 bases; junction bases not matched to a gene: 8. CDR3 bases: TGCGCCAGCAGCCCGAGGGACAGGGGAGGCGGCTACACCTTC. Translated, it gives CASSPRDRGGGYTF.

Remarks on this clone: The germline gene is not matched at one end of the junction; a read error may be the cause. The V and J genes are TRBV29-1 and TRBJ1-2; D ambiguous. Germline lookup yields CDR1 SQVTM and CDR2 ANQGSEA. The CDR3 length is 9 residues. The CDR3 coding sequence is TGCAGCGTTTCCGACACACCGAGCTTC. It yields the protein CSVSDTPSF.

The chain employs TRBV9 and TRBJ2-6, with D perhaps TRBD1 (5 bases). In germline, CDR1 is SGDLS, CDR2 YYNGEE. CDR3 length: 16 amino acids. Trimming shortened V by 4 bases and J by 0 bases, and 11 bases separated the two germline ends. The CDR3 DNA reads TGTGCCAGCAGCCGCCACAGGATCTCTGGGGCCAACGTCCTGACTTTC. Amino acid sequence: CASSRHRISGANVLTF.

J is TRBJ2-3 and V is TRBV6-4, with 7 bases aligning to TRBD2. Germline lookup yields CDR1 MRHNA and CDR2 SNTAGT. With 4 bases clipped from V and 0 bases from J, the junction kept 10 bases outside the gene matches. The length of the CDR3 is 17 residues. CDR3 protein: CASSVTGGRTSTDTQYF. The CDR3 DNA reads TGTGCCAGCAGTGTTACGGGGGGACGAACAAGCACAGATACGCAGTATTTT.

This clone was found once. The gene calls are TRBV5-1 and TRBJ2-7, with 8 positions matching TRBD1. In germline, CDR1 is SGHRS, CDR2 YFSETQ. J lost 3 bases, V lost 1 base, and 6 bases had no gene match. This CDR3 is built from 15 residues. CDR3 amino acids: CASSLIGTGGYEQYF. The CDR3 coding sequence is TGCGCCAGCAGCTTGATCGGGACAGGAGGCTACGAGCAGTACTTC.